These T cell receptor beta chains were read from a single sample in a study of T cell changes during pregnancy in multiple sclerosis. Only in-frame clones appear in the TCRdb table, and some are missing; sequencing was by immunoSEQ multiplex PCR. The profile covers under 90,000 clones, with about 90% appearing a single time and around 1.5% taken by the ten largest. The sample was peripheral blood, taken in the second trimester of pregnancy. The receptors come from a female donor in good health, enrolled as a control in a pregnancy study. Each CDR3 is given with its conserved first and last residue. Fields, in order: D gene, clone size, J gene, V gene, CDR3 DNA, CDR3 protein. A D gene is named only where the DNA matches it firmly. Where a row states a size, it is once, few, many or the class of an expanded clone; other rows omit it.

D: NA; size: NA; J: TRBJ2-7; V: TRBV5-4; DNA: TGTGCCAGCAGCCAGGACAGCCTCTCCTACGAGCAGTACTTC; CDR3: CASSQDSLSYEQYF
D: NA; size: NA; J: TRBJ2-2; V: TRBV6-6; DNA: TGTGCCACCGCCCGGAGCGGGGAGCTGTTTTTT; CDR3: CATARSGELFF
D: NA; size: NA; J: TRBJ1-1; V: TRBV6-5; DNA: TGTGCCAGCAGTTACGAGCCAAACACTGAAGCTTTCTTT; CDR3: CASSYEPNTEAFF
D: NA; size: NA; J: TRBJ1-1; V: TRBV7-9; DNA: TGTGCCAGTATCCGCGGGCTCACTGAAGCTTTCTTT; CDR3: CASIRGLTEAFF
D: TRBD2; size: NA; J: TRBJ2-1; V: TRBV19; DNA: TGTGCCAGTAGTAAACGACTAGCCGCGAGCTCCTACAATGAGCAGTTCTTC; CDR3: CASSKRLAASSYNEQFF
D: NA; size: once; J: TRBJ1-6; V: TRBV27; DNA: TGTGCCAGCAGTTCTCCGACAGGAACCTCCTATAATTCACCCCTCCACTTT; CDR3: CASSSPTGTSYNSPLHF
D: TRBD1; size: NA; J: TRBJ1-6; V: TRBV28; DNA: TGTGCCAGCAGCTGGGACAGAGAAAATTCACCCCTCCACTTT; CDR3: CASSWDRENSPLHF
D: TRBD2; size: NA; J: TRBJ2-4; V: TRBV5-1; DNA: TGCGCCAGCAGCACGGGACTAGCGGGGGGGGGTGTTGCCAAAAACATTCAGTACTTC; CDR3: CASSTGLAGGGVAKNIQYF
D: NA; size: NA; J: TRBJ1-1; V: TRBV25-1; DNA: TGTGCCAGTCTCGGGACAAATATCCTTGAAGCTTTCTTT; CDR3: CASLGTNILEAFF
D: TRBD1; size: NA; J: TRBJ2-7; V: TRBV28; DNA: TGTGCCAGCAGTACACTGACCTGGACAGGGGCTTCTGGGGAGCAGTACTTC; CDR3: CASSTLTWTGASGEQYF
D: TRBD1; size: once; J: TRBJ1-4; V: TRBV5-1; DNA: TGCGCCAGCAGAACTGGGACAGGGGTTGAAAAACTGTTTTTT; CDR3: CASRTGTGVEKLFF
D: NA; size: NA; J: TRBJ2-3; V: TRBV2; DNA: TGTGCCAGCAGTGAAAACTCGGTGCAGGTTGCTACGCAGTATTTT; CDR3: CASSENSVQVATQYF
D: NA; size: NA; J: TRBJ1-3; V: TRBV6-5; DNA: TGTGCCAGCAGTTCCGGGACTTTCCGCTCTGGAAACACCATATATTTT; CDR3: CASSSGTFRSGNTIYF
D: TRBD2; size: NA; J: TRBJ2-1; V: TRBV7-2; DNA: TGTGCCAGCAGCTCCTTAGCGGGAGCTAGGGGTGAGCAGTTCTTC; CDR3: CASSSLAGARGEQFF
D: TRBD1; size: NA; J: TRBJ2-2; V: TRBV5-1; DNA: TGCGCCAGCAGCCCGGGGACAGCGAACACCGGGGAGCTGTTTTTT; CDR3: CASSPGTANTGELFF
D: TRBD2; size: NA; J: TRBJ2-1; V: TRBV28; DNA: TGTGCCAGCAGTTCGAAGCGGGGGAACTACAATGAGCAGTTCTTC; CDR3: CASSSKRGNYNEQFF
D: NA; size: NA; J: TRBJ2-5; V: TRBV7-2; DNA: TGTGCCAGCAGCCCAGGGGGCGGGAGTGGCGAGACCCAGTACTTC; CDR3: CASSPGGGSGETQYF
D: TRBD2; size: NA; J: TRBJ2-6; V: TRBV30; DNA: TGTGCCTGGAGTGAACTAGCGGACTCTGGGGCCAACGTCCTGACTTTC; CDR3: CAWSELADSGANVLTF
D: TRBD2; size: NA; J: TRBJ2-1; V: TRBV2; DNA: TGTGCCAGCAACTGGGAGGGACTCTCCTACAATGAGCAGTTCTTC; CDR3: CASNWEGLSYNEQFF
D: NA; size: NA; J: TRBJ2-7; V: TRBV6-5; DNA: TGTGCCAGCAGTTACTCGGGTGCCGGGGAGCAGTACTTC; CDR3: CASSYSGAGEQYF
D: TRBD2; size: NA; J: TRBJ2-1; V: TRBV5-1; DNA: TGCGCCAGCAGCCCACCCGGACTAGCGGGAGGGAAACACAATGAGCAGTTCTTC; CDR3: CASSPPGLAGGKHNEQFF
D: TRBD1; size: NA; J: TRBJ2-2; V: TRBV27; DNA: TGTGCCAGCAGTTTATCCTGGACAGGGAACACCGGGGAGCTGTTTTTT; CDR3: CASSLSWTGNTGELFF
D: NA; size: NA; J: TRBJ2-2; V: TRBV7-8; DNA: TGTGCCAGACAGATACCGAACACCGGGGAGCTGTTTTTT; CDR3: CARQIPNTGELFF
D: NA; size: once; J: TRBJ2-7; V: TRBV5-1; DNA: TGCGCCAGCAGCTTGGACAGGGTCACCTACGAGCAGTACTTC; CDR3: CASSLDRVTYEQYF
D: NA; size: NA; J: TRBJ2-7; V: TRBV7-9; DNA: TGTGCCAGCAGCTCTCACGTTAGCGGGCAGTACTTC; CDR3: CASSSHVSGQYF
D: TRBD2; size: once; J: TRBJ2-7; V: TRBV30; DNA: TGTGCCTGGAGGAGACTAGCGTCCTACGAGCAGTACTTC; CDR3: CAWRRLASYEQYF
D: TRBD2; size: NA; J: TRBJ2-7; V: TRBV6-1; DNA: TGTGCCAGCAGTGAACTAGCGGGGGAACACTACGAGCAGTACTTC; CDR3: CASSELAGEHYEQYF
D: NA; size: NA; J: TRBJ2-7; V: TRBV7-2; DNA: TGTGCCAGCAGCTTAGGACGGGAAGAGCAGTACTTC; CDR3: CASSLGREEQYF
D: TRBD2; size: NA; J: TRBJ2-3; V: TRBV2; DNA: TGTGCCAGCAGCCCAACGGGACTAGACCTAACAGATACGCAGTATTTT; CDR3: CASSPTGLDLTDTQYF
D: TRBD1; size: NA; J: TRBJ1-2; V: TRBV5-6; DNA: TGTGCCAGCAGCGCGGAGGGGGCATCTGGCTACACCTTC; CDR3: CASSAEGASGYTF
D: NA; size: NA; J: TRBJ2-3; V: TRBV29-1; DNA: TGCAGCGTTGAAGGGAGTATTAAGGGGGAGGGAGATACGCAGTATTTT; CDR3: CSVEGSIKGEGDTQYF
D: NA; size: NA; J: TRBJ1-2; V: TRBV7-9; DNA: TGTGCCAGCAGCTTAGGTCAGGGGCAACTCTATGGCTACACCTTC; CDR3: CASSLGQGQLYGYTF
D: TRBD1; size: NA; J: TRBJ1-2; V: TRBV27; DNA: TGTGCCAGCAAGAGGGGGGGACAGGATGGCTACACCTTC; CDR3: CASKRGGQDGYTF
D: NA; size: NA; J: TRBJ2-7; V: TRBV5-4; DNA: TGTGCCAGCAGCATCTCCGGGGGACAGCACTACGAGCAGTACTTC; CDR3: CASSISGGQHYEQYF
D: TRBD1; size: NA; J: TRBJ1-3; V: TRBV18; DNA: TGTGCCAGCTCTAACCTAGGGGGCGCATCTGGAAACACCATATATTTT; CDR3: CASSNLGGASGNTIYF
D: TRBD1; size: few; J: TRBJ2-2; V: TRBV14; DNA: TGTGCCAGCGCAAGGGGGCCTGGCGGGGAGCTGTTTTTT; CDR3: CASARGPGGELFF
D: NA; size: NA; J: TRBJ2-3; V: TRBV7-5; DNA: TGTGCCAGAAGCGGGCTGGAGGGTTGGGAGACAGATACGCAGTATTTT; CDR3: CARSGLEGWETDTQYF
D: NA; size: once; J: TRBJ1-1; V: TRBV28; DNA: TGTGCCAGCAGTTTTCGTGAGACTGAAGCTTTCTTT; CDR3: CASSFRETEAFF
D: NA; size: NA; J: TRBJ2-5; V: TRBV7-9; DNA: TGTGCCAGCAGCCGGGACTACCAAGAGACCCAGTACTTC; CDR3: CASSRDYQETQYF
D: NA; size: NA; J: TRBJ2-3; V: TRBV10-3; DNA: TGTGCCATCAGTCACTCAGCGGGCCGAGGGACAGATACGCAGTATTTT; CDR3: CAISHSAGRGTDTQYF
D: NA; size: NA; J: TRBJ2-7; V: TRBV27; DNA: TGTGCCAGCAGTTTATTTGGGGGCGACGACCCCACGAAGGGTGTAAACGAGCAGTACTTC; CDR3: CASSLFGGDDPTKGVNEQYF
D: TRBD2; size: NA; J: TRBJ2-3; V: TRBV5-1; DNA: TGCGCCAGCAGCTTGGGACTAGCGGGAGCTGAAGATACGCAGTATTTT; CDR3: CASSLGLAGAEDTQYF
D: TRBD1; size: NA; J: TRBJ1-3; V: TRBV28; DNA: TGTGCCAGCAGTTTCACGATCAGGGGGCCTGGAAACACCATATATTTT; CDR3: CASSFTIRGPGNTIYF
D: NA; size: NA; J: TRBJ2-3; V: TRBV5-1; DNA: TGCGCCAGCAGCTTGATTGCGGGTTCCACAGATACGCAGTATTTT; CDR3: CASSLIAGSTDTQYF
D: NA; size: once; J: TRBJ2-7; V: TRBV5-5; DNA: TGTGCCAGCAGCCTCGCGGAGGACTACGAGCAGTACTTC; CDR3: CASSLAEDYEQYF
D: NA; size: NA; J: TRBJ1-5; V: TRBV28; DNA: TGTGCCAGCAGTTCAGGGGCCCTTGGCAATCAGCCCCAGCATTTT; CDR3: CASSSGALGNQPQHF
D: TRBD2; size: NA; J: TRBJ2-7; V: TRBV7-2; DNA: TGTGCCAGCAGCCCTCCGGGACTAGCCTACGAGCAGTACTTC; CDR3: CASSPPGLAYEQYF
D: NA; size: NA; J: TRBJ2-3; V: TRBV27; DNA: TGTGCCAGCAGTCGCGGGACTAGCACAGATACGCAGTATTTT; CDR3: CASSRGTSTDTQYF
D: NA; size: NA; J: TRBJ2-2; V: TRBV5-4; DNA: TGTGCCAGCAGCTCGATGGACACCCCCACCGGGGAGCTGTTTTTT; CDR3: CASSSMDTPTGELFF
D: TRBD2; size: NA; J: TRBJ2-7; V: TRBV4-1; DNA: TGCGCCAGCAGCCAAACACTAGCGGGGGTACCCTACGAGCAGTACTTC; CDR3: CASSQTLAGVPYEQYF
D: NA; size: NA; J: TRBJ2-7; V: TRBV27; DNA: TGTGCCAGCAGATGGGCCTCCTACGAGCAGTACTTC; CDR3: CASRWASYEQYF
D: NA; size: NA; J: TRBJ1-3; V: TRBV28; DNA: TGTGCCAGCAGTTTAGGCGGGACTGGAAACACCATATATTTT; CDR3: CASSLGGTGNTIYF
D: TRBD2; size: NA; J: TRBJ2-3; V: TRBV5-1; DNA: TGCGCCAGCAGCTTTACAAACCGGGGGGGAAACACAGATACGCAGTATTTT; CDR3: CASSFTNRGGNTDTQYF
D: TRBD1; size: once; J: TRBJ1-5; V: TRBV30; DNA: TGTGCCTGGACCGGACAGGGGAATCAGCCCCAGCATTTT; CDR3: CAWTGQGNQPQHF
D: TRBD2; size: NA; J: TRBJ2-1; V: TRBV25-1; DNA: TGTGCCAGCAGCGCGACCACCACTAGCGCCTCCTACAATGAGCAGTTCTTC; CDR3: CASSATTTSASYNEQFF
D: TRBD1; size: once; J: TRBJ1-4; V: TRBV7-2; DNA: TGTGCCACACGACAGGGGAATAATGAAAAACTGTTTTTT; CDR3: CATRQGNNEKLFF